This T cell receptor beta chain appears in the sequencing data of a study of graft-versus-host responses after intestinal transplantation. Whole-study context: Multivisceral, liver-intestinal, or isolated intestinal transplants were performed in recipients. Anti-thymocyte globulin induction preceded 2 to 4 years of tacrolimus and steroid maintenance in all recipients.

CDR1 and CDR2 from the germline V gene are SGHVS and FQNEAQ. V gave up 5 bases and J gave up 3 bases; unmatched junction bases: 14. This CDR3 spans 19 amino acids. A word on this clone: The antigen is unknown.

Libraries were prepared by immunoSEQ multiplex PCR; TCRdb keeps only in-frame clonotypes and omits some of them. This table holds nearly 100,000 clones, 75% to 95% found once. Regarding the study as a whole: An association linked early post-transplant HvG declines with peak circulating GvH clone levels. When patients had graft-donor T cell macrochimerism, their allografts held high graft-versus-host to host-versus-graft clonal ratios.

This TCR was sampled from a human patient who received an intestinal transplant, so some T cells may come from the graft donor. The chain carries TRBV7-8 and TRBJ2-4; 12 nucleotides agree with TRBD2. The source was PBMCs, collected 450 to 480 days after intestinal transplant. CDR3 residues: CASSPRRTSGDTNKNIQYF. The CDR3 DNA sequence: TGTGCCAGCAGCCCTAGACGGACTAGCGGGGATACCAACAAAAACATTCAGTACTTC. Supplemented by reference TRBV7-8 and TRBJ2-4, the full variable domain reads GAGVSQSPRYKVAKRGQDVALRCDPISGHVSLFWYQQALGQGPEFLTYFQNEAQLDKSGLPSDRFFAERPEGSVSTLKIQRTQQEDSAVYLCASSPRRTSGDTNKNIQYFGAGTRLSVL.